This entry is about one TCR beta chain. Its cognate antigen is unknown. The junction does not match germline at one end; this may be a read error. This record comes from a study of cytomegalovirus exposure and HLA in healthy donors. At the level of the study: Researchers found that approximately 77% of fewer than 450 genotyped donors fell within the Caucasian-associated ancestry cluster.

Broader study findings: More clonal expansion characterized HLA-associated TCR beta chains than equally common others in a later analysis.

The V gene's germline CDR1 is SSHAT and CDR2 FNYEAQ (reference sequence). This CDR3 is 21 amino acids long. PCR used 60 Vbeta primers and 13 Jbeta primers. Using immunoSEQ multiplex PCR, the repertoire was profiled, and TCRdb retains in-frame clones only, with some absent. This sample's clone table lists 100,000 to 150,000 clones. The rearrangement links TRBV7-7 to TRBJ2-2, with 7 positions matching TRBD1. The sample comprised PBMCs. The sequence was collected from a man younger than 30 in good health and CMV-seronegative. CDR3 sequence reads: CASSPRDRVSSWLTITGELFF. The DNA for the CDR3 is TGTGCTAGCAGCCCTCGGGACAGAGTTTCCTCCTGGCTTACAATCACCGGGGAGCTGTTTTTT.